This entry features one TCR beta chain sequence. The clone's antigen remains unknown. Base qualities were left out, and no much larger clone turns up one base away. The data stem from a study of T cells in localized non-small cell lung cancer (dated by TCRdb to between 2020 and 2021). In terms of the full investigation: Comparing tumors with uninvolved tumor-adjacent lungs, the study looked at the T cell repertoires of roughly 250 patients with early-stage NSCLC. A mean age of about 66 years was recorded for the NSCLC patients, of whom roughly 130 were male and 95 to 110 were female. The cohort was made up of hundreds of treatment-naive NSCLC patients whose localized lung tumors had been resected.

At diagnosis, tumor, uninvolved tumor-adjacent lung and peripheral blood were collected and then preserved as a mix of FFPE and fresh-frozen material. For TCR repertoire profiling, the blood samples were analyzed as peripheral blood mononuclear cells. What the authors observed across the whole study: Longer overall survival was associated with higher blood T cell density, whereas shorter survival was associated with higher adjacent-lung clonality. Uninvolved tumor-adjacent lung showed the highest T cell clonality, higher than tumor, which suggests more focused antigenic responses in the uninvolved tumor-adjacent lung. A median of about 61 of the top 100 tumor clones turned up in the paired uninvolved adjacent lung, and some 27 of those clones also ranked among the top 100 of that same adjacent lung. Because multi-region tumor sequencing was not done, intratumor heterogeneity could not be ruled out. Because the study design was exploratory, TCR variables were selected using unadjusted p-values without false-discovery rate correction.

The immunoSEQ Assay was used to sequence TCR beta CDR3 regions from DNA. Processing in the source paper ran as follows. To compute T cell density, TCR beta template counts were normalized to usable DNA, which was estimated by amplifying housekeeping genes. Using the preseqR package, richness was estimated by extrapolating to 120,000 templates for tissue samples and 400,000 templates for PBMC samples. Clonality was defined as one minus Pielou's evenness. To identify tissue-enriched TCRs, differential abundance testing was run on productive amino-acid clonotypes with a minimum total count of 5 and an alpha of 0.1. The Jaccard Index and the Morisita Overlap Index were used to quantify repertoire overlap between compartments. GLIPH grouped TCR beta CDR3s together with public tetramer-defined viral CDR3s, and a viral motif had to include at least three viral sequences and also show V-gene enrichment. Drawn from immuneACCESS, this table holds only the in-frame rearrangements with V and J called that TCRdb kept. Clones are partly lost; checked studies trace under half to an unresolved V gene and leave the rest unexplained. V, J and clone size were drawn from that table, and D and trimming were deduced from the DNA. The sample table lists 65,000 to 90,000 clones, around three quarters of them with a count of one. Less than 20% of the sample comes from the top ten.

This sequence was found in a man between 40 and 70 years old with stage II squamous cell lung carcinoma. The material sequenced was PBMCs, taken before any cancer treatment.

The CDR3 reads CASSSQRSEQYF. The nucleotide sequence reads as follows: TGTGCCAGCAGCTCCCAGCGCTCCGAGCAGTACTTC. The rearranged segments are TRBV7-6 and TRBJ2-7, with the D gene call left open. The germline V gene yields SGHVS for CDR1 and FNYEAQ for CDR2. Trimming takes 4 bases from V and 6 bases from J, and the germline ends sit 10 bases apart. Counted from cysteine to phenylalanine, this CDR3 has 12 amino acids. Only the CDR3 part of the read is kept: 36 bases, read in frame from the first base.